This T cell receptor beta chain was observed in a study of shared clonotypes between healthy human individuals. Data came from immunoSEQ multiplex PCR; TCRdb stores just in-frame clones and leaves some out. The sample has about 2.2 million clones, 93% seen once; the top ten hold more than 1.5%. Study-wide points: Sequencing depth was expected to influence donor clonotype sharing. Rarefaction revealed incomplete sorted-subset sequencing despite large depth.

V was cut by 1 base and J by 0 bases, with 13 bases left in between. Germline lookup yields CDR1 LGHNA and CDR2 YSLEER. CDR3 length equals 17 residues. Only CD45RO-negative cells positively selected for CCR7 counted as naive CD8 cells, so terminally differentiated effector memory CD45RA+ cells were excluded. A remark on this clone: Its antigen is unidentified.

The chain links TRBV4-3 to TRBJ1-3; D is uncertain. This sequence originates from a man aged 18 to 30 in good health. Some clones in this sample may be carry-over from other donors' samples. Sequencing was performed on naive CD8+ T cells from PBMCs. The CDR3 coding sequence is TGCGCCAGCAGCCAAGGGTTGGCCAGCCGCTCTGGAAACACCATATATTTT. Amino acids: CASSQGLASRSGNTIYF.